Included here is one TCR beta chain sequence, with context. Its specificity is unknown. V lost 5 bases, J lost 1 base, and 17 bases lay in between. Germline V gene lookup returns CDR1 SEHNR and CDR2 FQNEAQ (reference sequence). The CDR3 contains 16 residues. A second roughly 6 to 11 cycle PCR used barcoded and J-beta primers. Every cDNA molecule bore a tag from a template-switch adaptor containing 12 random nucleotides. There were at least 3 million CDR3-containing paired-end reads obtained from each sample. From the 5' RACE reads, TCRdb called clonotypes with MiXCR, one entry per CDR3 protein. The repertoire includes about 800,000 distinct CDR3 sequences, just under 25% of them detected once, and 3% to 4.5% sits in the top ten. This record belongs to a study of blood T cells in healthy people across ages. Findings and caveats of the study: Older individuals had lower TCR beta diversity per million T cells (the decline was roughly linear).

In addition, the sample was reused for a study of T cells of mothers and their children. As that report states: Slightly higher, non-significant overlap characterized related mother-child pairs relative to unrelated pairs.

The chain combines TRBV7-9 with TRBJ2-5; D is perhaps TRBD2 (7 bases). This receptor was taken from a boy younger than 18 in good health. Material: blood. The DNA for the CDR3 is TGTGCCAGCAGCGTACCTTTTAGGGGGGGCCAAGAGACCCAGTACTTC. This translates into CASSVPFRGGQETQYF.